This T cell receptor (beta chain) originates from a study of a mutant IDH1 vaccine in newly diagnosed glioma. Whole-study context: Averaging roughly 40 years of age, treated patients were about 60% male and approximately 38% female. Patients were pretreated with radiotherapy, temozolomide, or both, mostly both.

Profiled with immunoSEQ multiplex PCR; TCRdb holds only in-frame clones, not every one. Of some 54,000 clones listed, around 80% are singletons. As for time point: week 35, safety follow-up. The investigators gave 300 ug of mutant IDH1 20-mer peptide in each vaccine dose, together with topical imiquimod. Study-level results: There seemed to be no relation between pseudoprogression and changes in top peripheral T cell clonotypes.

For this clone: Its antigen is unknown.

This receptor was taken from a woman between 18 and 29 years old with glioma. Sequencing used PBMCs, obtained from a glioma patient whose treatment included an IDH1 peptide vaccine.

As DNA, the CDR3 is TGTGCCAGCAGTTTCGCGGGGTCTGGCACAGATACGCAGTATTTT. Its protein is CASSFAGSGTDTQYF. V gene TRBV11-3 combines with J gene TRBJ2-3, with D possibly matching TRBD2 (6 bases). Deletions cut 6 bases from V and 1 base from J, with 14 bases between. CDR1 and CDR2 from the germline V gene are SGHNT and YENEEA. The CDR3 sequence is 15 residues long.